The subject of this entry is one TCR beta chain. Antigen unknown. Peripheral blood came from all dose cohorts at three timepoints. The sample belongs to a study of OX40 agonist ivuxolimab in advanced cancers. As for the study in general: Having had anti-PD-1, anti-PD-L1 or anti-CTLA-4 therapy before was allowed, and about 42% had some. There were three patients with partial responses, one having hepatocellular carcinoma and two cutaneous melanoma. Study-level points and caveats: Fewer expanded clones were found on average in CD4+ than in CD8+ T cells.

CDR3 length equals 17 residues. CDR1 is MNHEY and CDR2 is SMNVEV in the germline V gene (reference sequence). V lost 4 bases to trimming and J lost 7 bases, with 26 bases between them. Method: immunoSEQ multiplex PCR; TCRdb's copy keeps in-frame clones and lacks some. Of around 16,000 clones in the sample, about three quarters were seen once. This TCR was sampled from an adult with an advanced solid tumor such as melanoma, head and neck, liver or kidney cancer. The J gene is TRBJ2-7, the V gene TRBV27, with TRBD1 as a possible D gene (8 bases). The material sequenced was CD4+ or CD8+ T cells sorted from blood, taken in a trial of the OX40 agonist ivuxolimab. CDR3 residues: CASSSTGAPSLRGEQYF. The CDR3 DNA reads TGTGCCAGCAGTTCGACAGGGGCCCCTTCGCTGCGGGGGGAGCAGTACTTC.